Listed here are 28 T cell receptor beta chains from one sample, sequenced in a study of OX40 agonist ivuxolimab in advanced cancers. Measured with immunoSEQ multiplex PCR; TCRdb has only the in-frame clones, and not every one. The repertoire includes under 80,000 clones, 85% of them detected once, and roughly 4% sits in the top ten. Sample: CD4+ or CD8+ T cells sorted from blood, taken in a trial of the OX40 agonist ivuxolimab. Receptor source: an adult with an advanced solid tumor such as melanoma, head and neck, liver or kidney cancer.

This clone was detected a few times. The chain combines TRBV10-2 with TRBJ1-1; D possibly corresponds to TRBD1 (5 bases). Germline CDR1 and CDR2: WSHSY and SAAADI. Trimming stripped 2 bases from V and 7 bases from J, with 14 bases between. The CDR3 sequence is 14 residues long. CDR3 sequence (DNA): TGCGCCAGCAGTGAGCCCTCACAGGCGGATGAAGCTTTCTTT. This encodes CASSEPSQADEAFF.

This clone was detected once. The genes are TRBV30 and TRBJ2-7, with a weak D call TRBD1 (6 bases). The length of the CDR3 is 12 residues. Germline-derived CDR1 and CDR2 are GTSNPN and SVGIG (reference sequence). V was clipped by 4 bases and J by 2 bases, with 9 bases between them. CDR3 sequence (DNA): TGTGCCTGGACCAGGGGAACCTACGAGCAGTACTTC. Translated: CAWTRGTYEQYF.

In its sample, this clone was seen a few times. This chain links TRBV28 with TRBJ1-2; perhaps TRBD1 as D (5 bases). The CDR3 consists of 14 residues. The germline V and J ends were trimmed by 6 bases and 2 bases, with 13 bases remaining between them. The germline V gene has CDR1 MDHEN and CDR2 SYDVKM. The CDR3: CASSRDSINYGYTF. The CDR3 DNA reads as TGTGCCAGCAGCAGGGACTCGATAAACTATGGCTACACCTTC.

The V gene is TRBV4-1, the J gene TRBJ1-5, with TRBD1 matching over 7 bases. J gave up 1 base and V 6 bases, and 6 bases lay outside the gene matches. The CDR3 has 15 residues. CDR1 is MGHRA and CDR2 is YSYEKL in the germline V gene. The CDR3 sequence: CASSPQGMSNQPQHF. CDR3 in DNA: TGCGCCAGCAGTCCACAGGGGATGAGCAATCAGCCCCAGCATTTT.

This clone was counted a single time. CDR3 nucleotides: TGTGCCAGCAGTTTAAGTTTAAGGGCGATCTACGAGCAGTACTTC. Protein: CASSLSLRAIYEQYF. The chain employs TRBV28 and TRBJ2-7; D is undetermined. Trimming pared 2 bases from V and 3 bases from J, leaving 14 bases between. The germline gives CDR1 MDHEN, CDR2 SYDVKM. The CDR3 spans 15 residues.

The chain carries TRBV21-1 and TRBJ1-5; the DNA was not used to check the table's D call, TRBD1. TRBV21-1 is a known pseudogene. The CDR3 totals 15 residues. The CDR3 region is CASSNAGSSNQPQHF. For the CDR3, the DNA is TGTGCCAGCAGCAACGCAGGGTCTAGCAATCAGCCCCAGCATTTT.

This chain links TRBV18 with TRBJ2-3; 8 bases agree with TRBD2. With V trimmed by 2 bases and J by 4 bases, 8 bases remained unmatched. There are 16 residues in the CDR3. CDR1 is KGHSH, CDR2 LQKENI, per germline. The CDR3 here is CASSPFQAGESDTQYF. The CDR3 DNA reads as TGTGCCAGCTCACCATTCCAAGCGGGGGAATCAGATACGCAGTATTTT.

This chain links TRBV6-1 with TRBJ2-7; 10 nucleotides agree with TRBD2. The CDR3 spans 14 residues. Losses at the gene ends were 5 bases for V and 0 bases for J; bases not matched to a gene: 1. CDR1 is MNHNS, CDR2 SASEGT, per germline. CDR3 sequence: CASSWTSGSYEQYF. The CDR3 DNA sequence: TGTGCCAGCAGTTGGACTAGCGGCTCCTACGAGCAGTACTTC.

V and J are TRBV27 and TRBJ2-7, with D perhaps matching TRBD1 or TRBD2 (5 bases each). Germline CDR1 is MNHEY and CDR2 is SMNVEV (reference sequence). The V gene lost 2 bases and the J gene lost 0 bases, with 11 bases spanning the gap. This CDR3 contains 15 residues. The CDR3, as DNA: TGTGCCAGCAGTTTACTGGCAGGGAGCTCCTACGAGCAGTACTTC. Residues: CASSLLAGSSYEQYF.

The chain recombines TRBV28 with TRBJ2-1; D is unclear. This CDR3 contains 12 residues. Trimming took 7 bases from V and 4 from J, leaving 8 bases between them. CDR1 and CDR2 from the germline V gene are MDHEN and SYDVKM. CDR3 coding DNA: TGTGCCAGCAACCAGGATTACAATGAGCAGTTCTTC. Protein product: CASNQDYNEQFF.

This clone was counted a few times. The chain uses TRBV5-1 and TRBJ2-7; 10 bases are a match to TRBD2. Per germline, CDR1 SGHRS and CDR2 YFSETQ. CDR3 size: 17 residues. V shed 4 bases and J 5 bases; nucleotides not matched to a gene: 15. The CDR3 region is CASSPGVLAGVLDEQYF. In nucleotides, the CDR3 is TGCGCCAGCAGCCCGGGAGTTCTAGCGGGAGTATTGGACGAGCAGTACTTC.

The genes are TRBV27 and TRBJ2-3; 10 bases line up with TRBD1. The CDR3 runs 14 residues. Germline CDR1 is MNHEY and CDR2 is SMNVEV (reference sequence). With V trimmed by 9 bases and J by 4 bases, 7 bases remained unmatched. The CDR3 DNA follows: TGTGCCAGTGGAGACAGGGGGCGGGCAGATACGCAGTATTTT. This encodes CASGDRGRADTQYF.

CDR3: CASSSPKDYGYTF. For the CDR3, the DNA is TGTGCCAGCAGCTCCCCAAAAGACTATGGCTACACCTTC. The chain links TRBV7-9 to TRBJ1-2, with D uncertain. Trimming removed 4 bases at V and 3 bases at J, with 9 bases between. The CDR3 loop spans 13 amino acids. Germline values: CDR1 SEHNR, CDR2 FQNEAQ (reference sequence).

The gene calls are TRBV6-1 and TRBJ1-1, with 9 bases matching TRBD1. CDR3 length: 15 residues. Germline CDR1 reads MNHNS; CDR2 reads SASEGT. V dropped 6 bases and J dropped 2; count of bases not matched to a gene: 7. This chain's CDR3 is CASREDRGINTEAFF. The CDR3 region has the DNA TGTGCCAGCAGGGAGGACAGGGGCATTAACACTGAAGCTTTCTTT.

The chain uses TRBV18 and TRBJ2-2; possible D gene TRBD1, 5 bases. With 6 bases removed from V and 1 base from J, the gap between germline ends came to 9 bases. Germline values: CDR1 KGHSH, CDR2 LQKENI. This CDR3 region has 14 residues. CDR3 bases: TGTGCCAGCTCTTATGGACAGAACACCGGGGAGCTGTTTTTT. As protein: CASSYGQNTGELFF. Supplemented by reference TRBV18 and TRBJ2-2, the full variable domain reads NAGVMQNPRHLVRRRGQEARLRCSPMKGHSHVYWYRQLPEEGLKFMVYLQKENIIDESGMPKERFSAEFPKEGPSILRIQQVVRGDSAAYFCASSYGQNTGELFFGEGSRLTVL.

The V gene is TRBV18, the J gene TRBJ1-5, with 8 bases lining up with TRBD1. V was pared by 4 bases and J by 9 bases, with 8 bases of the junction left unmatched. The CDR3 runs to 14 residues. Germline V gives CDR1 KGHSH, CDR2 LQKENI. The CDR3: CASSLQGADGPQHF. The CDR3, as DNA: TGTGCCAGCTCACTTCAGGGGGCGGATGGGCCCCAGCATTTT.

With respect to this clone: Within the sample, other DNA sequences also encode this same CDR3. V and J are TRBV6-4 and TRBJ2-3, with TRBD1 matching 9 bases. Unmatched junction bases numbered 1, after V lost 5 bases and J lost 1 base. CDR1 is MRHNA and CDR2 is SNTAGT in the germline V gene. The CDR3 consists of 14 residues. The CDR3 sequence is CASSRDRGTDTQYF. CDR3 in DNA: TGTGCCAGCAGTAGGGACAGGGGCACAGATACGCAGTATTTT.

The V and J genes are TRBV7-3 and TRBJ2-1; 9 nucleotides match TRBD2. Germline loops: CDR1 SGHTA, CDR2 FQGTGA. CDR3 size: 15 residues. Trimming took 5 bases from V and 8 from J; bases not matched to a gene: 10. CDR3 bases: TGTGCCAGCAGCCCCGGGGGCGGGAGGGCCTATGAGCAGTTCTTC. This codes for CASSPGGGRAYEQFF.

V is TRBV7-6 and J is TRBJ2-5; a weak D match, TRBD2 (5 bases). This CDR3 is built from 15 residues. Germline V gives CDR1 SGHVS, CDR2 FNYEAQ. V shed 0 bases and J shed 1 base, with 9 bases lying between them. The DNA of the CDR3 is TGTGCCAGCAGCTTAGCGACCCGGGGCCAAGAGACCCAGTACTTC. This sequence encodes CASSLATRGQETQYF. Supplemented by reference TRBV7-6 and TRBJ2-5, the full variable domain reads GAGVSQSPRYKVTKRGQDVALRCDPISGHVSLYWYRQALGQGPEFLTYFNYEAQQDKSGLPNDRFSAERPEGSISTLTIQRTEQRDSAMYRCASSLATRGQETQYFGPGTRLLVL.

This clone has only one observation. The chain uses TRBV28 and TRBJ2-6; D is perhaps TRBD2 (6 bases). Germline-derived CDR1 and CDR2 are MDHEN and SYDVKM. The CDR3 has 15 residues. V was cut by 7 bases and J by 3 bases, with 13 bases left in between. The CDR3 bases are TGTGCCAGCATGGAGGGGCGTGGTGGGGCCAACGTCCTGACTTTC. This encodes CASMEGRGGANVLTF.

This clone was seen only a few times. The conserved phenylalanine or tryptophan is not found at the CDR3 terminus, so this likely reflects a read error. The DNA is left out, because the CDR3 cannot be placed on it with certainty; the CDR3 is given as TCRdb lists it. The chain is built from TRBV5-4 and TRBJ1-1. Looked up from germline, CDR1 is SGHNT and CDR2 is YYREEE (reference sequence). The CDR3 has 10 amino acids, counting both end residues. CDR3 sequence: CASDPTSRGG.

V gene TRBV5-6 combines with J gene TRBJ1-2; TRBD1 might be the D (6 bases). V was clipped by 4 bases and J by 4 bases, with 17 bases between them. The CDR3 runs 15 residues. CDR1 is SGHDT, CDR2 YYEEEE, per germline. CDR3 in DNA: TGTGCCAGCAGCAGACAGGCGGCTCCCTTCTATGGCTACACCTTC. The encoded protein is CASSRQAAPFYGYTF.

Turning to this clone: The same CDR3 can be traced to other DNA sequences in this sample. The V call is TRBV29-1, the J call TRBJ1-4; 9 bases line up with TRBD1. After removal of 5 bases from V and 5 bases from J, the junction contained 3 bases not matched to a gene. In germline, CDR1 is SQVTM, CDR2 ANQGSEA. CDR3 length: 13 amino acids. CDR3 protein: CSVKGQGNEKLFF. The CDR3 coding sequence is TGCAGCGTTAAAGGACAGGGGAATGAAAAACTGTTTTTT.

The chain employs TRBV7-9 and TRBJ2-5; D is unresolved. Per the germline V gene, CDR1 is SEHNR and CDR2 is FQNEAQ (reference sequence). The CDR3 has 11 amino acids. The germline V and J ends were trimmed by 5 bases and 5 bases, with 6 bases remaining between them. CDR3 amino acids: CASSIGETQYF. The DNA for the CDR3 is TGTGCCAGCAGCATCGGGGAGACCCAGTACTTC.

V and J are TRBV6-4 and TRBJ1-5; D is perhaps TRBD1 (5 bases). The CDR3 sequence is 15 residues long. The V gene's germline CDR1 is MRHNA and CDR2 SNTAGT. Deletions cut 0 bases from V and 0 bases from J, with 6 bases between. CDR3 sequence reads: CASSDSGDSNQPQHF. CDR3 coding DNA: TGTGCCAGCAGTGACTCGGGGGATAGCAATCAGCCCCAGCATTTT.

The chain links TRBV19 to TRBJ2-5; D might be TRBD1 (5 bases). The V end lost 0 bases, the J end lost 4 bases, and 9 bases lay between the germline ends. Germline V gene data show CDR1 as LNHDA and CDR2 as SQIVND (reference sequence). This CDR3 region has 14 residues. CDR3 nucleotide sequence: TGTGCCAGTAGTATAGATTCAAGGGGAGAGACCCAGTACTTC. Translation: CASSIDSRGETQYF.

V usage is TRBV5-4 and J usage is TRBJ1-1, with TRBD1 matching over 10 bases. Germline CDR1 SGHNT, CDR2 YYREEE (reference sequence). Trimming cost V 6 bases and J 4 bases; bases outside gene matches: 9. This CDR3 comprises 15 residues. CDR3 nucleotide sequence: TGTGCCAGCAAACTTGGGGACAGGGGAATCACTGAAGCTTTCTTT. Translating it yields CASKLGDRGITEAFF.

The chain has TRBV15 and TRBJ1-5; D remains unclear. The CDR3 is 15 residues long. The germline V gene encodes CDR1 LNHNV and CDR2 YYDKDF (reference sequence). The V end lost 1 base, the J end lost 4 bases, and 11 bases lay between the germline ends. CDR3 region: CATSRGTINNQPQHF. In DNA, the CDR3 is TGTGCCACCAGCAGAGGGACTATCAATAATCAGCCCCAGCATTTT.